This T cell receptor (beta chain) originates from a study of spatial heterogeneity in lung cancer. Study at large: Strong correlation linked TCR transcript counts in tumor regions to a T cell module score derived from matched bulk RNA-seq. There were, on average, more than ten raw-read appearances for each unique TCR and UMI combination.

This clonotype was recorded at least ten times. Its antigen is as yet unknown. Stated time point: sample taken at primary tumor resection. Whole RNA obtained from tumor, nontumor lung or frozen PBMC underwent sequencing without sorting. The study tagged each TCR cDNA molecule with a unique molecular identifier. From the 5' RACE reads, TCRdb called clonotypes with MiXCR, one entry per CDR3 protein. Found here are 3,000 to 4,000 distinct CDR3 sequences, approximately 6.1% of them singletons; the top ten hold about 15%. Study-wide results and caveats: How many expanded intratumoral alpha and beta TCRs were present tracked the tumor mutation count, which was a count of nonsynonymous mutations.

Germline V gene data show CDR1 as DFQATT and CDR2 as SNEGSKA (reference sequence). Deletions cut 0 bases from V and 2 bases from J, with 16 bases between. This CDR3 is 16 amino acids long. This receptor was identified in a male donor with early-stage non-small cell lung cancer. The material sequenced was lung tumor tissue, taken at surgery. The rearrangement uses TRBV20-1 and TRBJ2-5; D may be TRBD2 (6 bases). As DNA, the CDR3 is TGCAGTGCTAGAGAGGTGATTAGCGGCTTTCAAGAGACCCAGTACTTC. It translates to CSAREVISGFQETQYF.